This TCR beta chain was identified during a study of shared clonotypes between healthy human individuals. General study findings and limits: Clonotypes shared by all four sorted-subset donors had higher generation probabilities than non-shared clonotypes. Larger estimated richness was generally seen in naive subsets than in memory subsets.

From germline, CDR1 is SEHNR and CDR2 FQNEAQ (reference sequence). V lost 4 bases to trimming and J lost 5 bases; unmatched junction nucleotides: 5. CDR3 length: 15 residues. As to this clone: Antigen: not known.

Positively selected for CCR7, the CD45RO-negative cells used as naive CD8 cells excluded terminally differentiated effector memory CD45RA+ cells. Execution of the assay was at deep level. Evenly divided among several immunoSEQ plates was the genomic DNA of each subset. Data came from immunoSEQ multiplex PCR; TCRdb stores just in-frame clones and leaves some out. Seen here are around 560,000 clones, roughly 96% observed once, and the top ten hold 0.11%. What was sequenced was naive CD8+ T cells sorted from blood. The TCR originated in a woman in her thirties in good health. The rearrangement joins TRBV7-9 to TRBJ2-1; TRBD2 matches 10 bases. The CDR3 bases are TGTGCCAGCAGCTCTAGCGGGAGCCGAAACAATGAGCAGTTCTTC. Its protein product is CASSSSGSRNNEQFF.